Presented here are 15 T cell receptor beta chains from one specimen sequenced in a study of CD4 and CD8 cells across lung adenocarcinoma regions. MiXCR, applied by TCRdb to the PCR reads, yields one record per CDR3 protein. The repertoire holds 6,000 to 7,500 distinct CDR3 sequences, with about half as singletons. Sequencing was carried out using CD8+ T cells from the center of a lung tumor. The origin of the receptors is a male donor with lung adenocarcinoma. The CD4 and CD8 labels of this study may be unreliable.

The chain employs TRBV10-2 and TRBJ2-5; 11 bases are shared with TRBD1. Germline CDR1 and CDR2: WSHSY and SAAADI. J was trimmed by 5 bases and V by 8 bases; bases with no gene match: 13. The CDR3 extends over 16 amino acids. The CDR3: CASGKYRDRGTETQYF. As DNA, the CDR3 is TGCGCCAGCGGAAAATACCGGGACAGGGGGACGGAGACCCAGTACTTC.

This chain connects TRBV7-8 to TRBJ2-5; D is possibly TRBD1 (5 bases). Germline lookup yields CDR1 SGHVS and CDR2 FQNEAQ. CDR3 length: 14 amino acids. Trimming removed 5 bases at V and 7 bases at J, with 17 bases between. The CDR3 coding sequence is TGTGCCAGCAGCCTTGGTGGGCTAGGGGTGACCCAGTACTTC. Its translation is CASSLGGLGVTQYF.

The chain uses TRBV6-1 and TRBJ2-1, with a weak D call TRBD2 (9 bases). The end of the DNA aligns better with TRBJ2-7, so the J call may be wrong. The CDR3 is 17 residues long. Germline V lookup: CDR1 MNHNS, CDR2 SASEGT. The CDR3 nucleotides read TGTGCCTGCCGTCAGGGGGCGGGGGGGGCCAGTTTATACGAGCAGTACTTC. Translated: CACRQGAGGASLYEQYF.

The sample holds many counts of this clonotype. The chain couples TRBV6-5 to TRBJ2-1; 12 nucleotides match TRBD1. Per the germline V gene, CDR1 is MNHEY and CDR2 is SVGAGI. This CDR3 is 15 amino acids long. V was pared by 4 bases and J by 10 bases, with 8 bases of the junction left unmatched. CDR3 DNA: TGTGCCAGCAGTTTGGGGACAGGGGGCGCGTTCGAGCAGTTCTTC. Translation gives CASSLGTGGAFEQFF.

This clonotype was counted a few times. The CDR3 coding sequence is TGTGCCAGCAGCAAAGGGACAGGGAGGGGAGAGACCCAGTACTTC. The encoded protein is CASSKGTGRGETQYF. The chain couples TRBV6-1 to TRBJ2-5; 9 bases agree with TRBD1. Trimming cost V 6 bases and J 4 bases; bases outside gene matches: 9. This CDR3 has 15 residues. Germline loops: CDR1 MNHNS, CDR2 SASEGT.

The chain recombines TRBV6-1 with TRBJ2-5; D uncertain. The CDR3 length is 13 residues. Germline loops: CDR1 MNHNS, CDR2 SASEGT. Trimming shortened V by 4 bases and J by 4 bases, and 10 bases separated the two germline ends. CDR3 in DNA: TGTGCCAGCAGTGCGGGTAGCCGAGAGACCCAGTACTTC. Its protein product is CASSAGSRETQYF.

This clonotype was seen more than once but under ten times. This chain connects TRBV6-1 to TRBJ2-1; no clear D. The J call may be faulty, since TRBJ2-7 better matches the DNA end. Germline CDR1 MNHNS, CDR2 SASEGT. The CDR3 is made up of 14 amino acids. DNA of the CDR3: TGTGCCAGCAGTGAAGTACCGCCCCCTGGCGAGCAGTACTTC. The encoded protein is CASSEVPPPGEQYF.

V is TRBV6-1 and J is TRBJ1-1; D call uncertain. The CDR3 runs 14 residues. The germline V and J ends were trimmed by 4 bases and 1 base, with 10 bases remaining between them. CDR1 is MNHNS, CDR2 SASEGT, per germline. CDR3 sequence reads: CASSGPTANTEAFF. CDR3 DNA: TGTGCCAGCAGTGGACCCACGGCGAACACTGAAGCTTTCTTT.

The rearrangement joins TRBV11-2 to TRBJ2-1; TRBD2 matches at 11 bases. J lost 8 bases, V lost 2 bases, and 11 bases had no gene match. This CDR3 has 17 amino acids. Germline-derived CDR1 and CDR2 are SGHAT and FQNNGV. CDR3 sequence (DNA): TGTGCCAGCAGCTTAACTCACCTAGCGGGAGGAGGGCATGAGCAGTTCTTC. Encoded protein: CASSLTHLAGGGHEQFF.

This clonotype was observed many times. The chain couples TRBV11-3 to TRBJ2-1; TRBD2 is a possible D gene (6 bases). This CDR3 has 14 residues. The V gene lost 5 bases and the J gene lost 0 bases, with 8 bases spanning the gap. Germline CDR1 SGHNT, CDR2 YENEEA. The CDR3 region has the DNA TGTGCCAGCAGCCGGGGAGGCTCCTACAATGAGCAGTTCTTC. Amino acids: CASSRGGSYNEQFF.

The rearrangement uses TRBV6-5 and TRBJ1-2, with D unclear. V shed 3 bases and J shed 0 bases, with 5 bases lying between them. Per germline, CDR1 MNHEY and CDR2 SVGAGI. The CDR3 sequence is 13 residues long. CDR3 coding DNA: TGTGCCAGCAGTTATACAGCTAACTATGGCTACACCTTC. Its protein product is CASSYTANYGYTF.

This chain joins TRBV6-1 and TRBJ2-5; D is tentatively TRBD1 or TRBD2 (5 bases each). With 4 bases removed from V and 1 base from J, the gap between germline ends came to 10 bases. The CDR3 length is 14 residues. From germline, CDR1 is MNHNS and CDR2 SASEGT. CDR3 protein: CASSGYGAQETQYF. In DNA, the CDR3 is TGTGCCAGCAGTGGCTACGGGGCCCAAGAGACCCAGTACTTC.

This chain connects TRBV10-1 to TRBJ2-2; a weak D match, TRBD2 (6 bases). The V end lost 6 bases, the J end lost 6 bases, and 14 bases lay between the germline ends. This CDR3 has 14 residues. CDR1 is WNHNN, CDR2 SYGVQD, per germline (reference sequence). CDR3 DNA: TGCGCCAGCAGCCCGGGAGAGTATTCCGGGGAGCTGTTTTTT. It specifies CASSPGEYSGELFF.

The V call is TRBV6-1, the J call TRBJ2-5, with TRBD1 matching over 8 bases. TRBJ2-7 explains the end of the DNA better; the J call may be wrong. CDR1 and CDR2 from the germline V gene are MNHNS and SASEGT. This CDR3 has 14 residues. CDR3 sequence: CASSRDRTPYEQYF. The DNA for the CDR3 is TGTGCCAGCAGCCGGGACAGGACCCCCTACGAGCAGTACTTC.

This clonotype was observed a handful of times. The genes are TRBV6-5 and TRBJ2-5; no clear D gene. This CDR3 has 15 residues. Germline assignment: CDR1 MNHEY and CDR2 SVGAGI. V was shortened by 2 bases and J by 2 bases, with 12 bases between the two germline ends. CDR3: CASSYRPAQQETQYF. The CDR3 DNA is TGTGCCAGCAGTTACAGGCCAGCTCAACAAGAGACCCAGTACTTC.